Below, one T cell receptor beta chain is given with its context. What it binds is unknown. It was CD45RO-negative cells, positively selected for CCR7, that made up naive CD8 cells, with terminally differentiated effector memory CD45RA+ cells excluded. This record belongs to a study of shared clonotypes between healthy human individuals. About the study: The cohort comprised a couple of women and a few men. Their ages spanned 18 to 49 years. Each donor's CD4 naive and CD4 memory cells filled three plates apiece, CD8 naive two, and CD8 memory one.

Study-level findings and limits: The generation probabilities recorded for non-shared clonotypes fell below those of clonotypes shared by all four donors. Sampling was confined to blood; repertoires within tissues likely differ.

The protocol was immunoSEQ multiplex PCR, while the TCRdb copy is restricted to in-frame clones and leaves out a portion. Of about 2 million clones listed, about 95% were seen once; the top ten hold roughly 1.2%. Trimming removed 8 bases at V and 4 bases at J, with 16 bases between. Germline V gene sequence: CDR1 SEHNR, CDR2 FQNEAQ (reference sequence). The length of the CDR3 is 14 residues. This chain joins TRBV7-9 and TRBJ2-3; D may correspond to TRBD1 or TRBD2 (5 bases each). The clonotype originates from a man aged 18 to 35 in good health. Material: naive CD8+ T cells sorted from blood. The chain's CDR3 is CASGWDLTPDTQYF. The DNA of the CDR3 is TGTGCCAGCGGCTGGGACCTTACACCAGATACGCAGTATTTT.